A single sample gave rise to the 24 T cell receptor beta chains below, sequenced in a study of beta chain features in type 1 diabetes. Isolated RNA was reverse transcribed in full, so expressed TCRB transcripts were sequenced. TCRdb keeps only in-frame clones here, not all; method: immunoSEQ multiplex PCR. The table lists 400,000 to 450,000 clones, around 13% of them singletons. Sequenced sample: naive CD4+ T cells from blood. Every receptor here comes from a man aged 25 to 40 in good health.

V gene TRBV5-4 combines with J gene TRBJ2-3; D ambiguous. V was trimmed by 5 bases and J by 6 bases, leaving 13 bases between them. The CDR3 runs to 13 residues. CDR1 SGHNT and CDR2 YYREEE come from the germline V gene (reference sequence). The CDR3 region is CASSLGQSDTQYF. Written as DNA, the CDR3 is TGTGCCAGCAGTCTTGGGCAGTCGGATACGCAGTATTTT.

The chain joins TRBV9 to TRBJ1-5, with D tentatively TRBD1 (5 bases). Germline V gives CDR1 SGDLS, CDR2 YYNGEE. The CDR3 totals 15 residues. Trimming left V 0 bases short and J 2 bases short, with 9 bases between. The CDR3 region is CASSVAEGGNQPQHF. CDR3 nucleotide sequence: TGTGCCAGCAGCGTAGCAGAAGGGGGCAATCAGCCCCAGCATTTT.

The chain joins TRBV5-1 to TRBJ2-1, with TRBD2 matching over 13 bases. Germline CDR1 reads SGHRS; CDR2 reads YFSETQ. This CDR3 spans 17 amino acids. Germline trimming cut 4 bases from V and 1 base from J; bases unmatched to any gene: 5. CDR3 sequence reads: CASSGTSGVESYNEQFF. The CDR3 DNA is TGCGCCAGCAGCGGGACTAGCGGGGTAGAGTCCTACAATGAGCAGTTCTTC.

The V gene is TRBV20-1, the J gene TRBJ1-2; D not certain. In germline, CDR1 is DFQATT, CDR2 SNEGSKA (reference sequence). The CDR3 consists of 11 residues. The germline V and J ends were trimmed by 2 bases and 8 bases, with 9 bases remaining between them. The CDR3 bases are TGCAGTGCTAGATACGGGGAGGGCTACACCTTC. Encoded protein: CSARYGEGYTF.

V gene TRBV7-9 combines with J gene TRBJ1-1; the D gene is possibly TRBD1 (5 bases). Germline CDR1 SEHNR, CDR2 FQNEAQ (reference sequence). V was cut by 1 base and J by 0 bases, with 12 bases left in between. The CDR3 length is 16 residues. In DNA form, the CDR3 reads TGTGCCAGCAGCTTAGGGGGGTTCCGAATGAACACTGAAGCTTTCTTT. Its protein is CASSLGGFRMNTEAFF.

The genes are TRBV4-3 and TRBJ1-2; D gene uncertain. Germline V gene lookup returns CDR1 LGHNA and CDR2 YSLEER. V was pared by 0 bases and J by 10 bases, with 9 bases between. There are 12 residues in the CDR3. In nucleotides, the CDR3 is TGCGCCAGCAGCCAAGATAGGACTACCTACACCTTC. Amino acid sequence: CASSQDRTTYTF.

This clone was counted between two and nine times. The CDR3 DNA is TGTGCCAGCAGTTATAAAAATCAGCCCCAGCATTTT. This gives the protein CASSYKNQPQHF. V gene TRBV6-6 combines with J gene TRBJ1-5; D gene ambiguous. The germline V gene has CDR1 MNHNY and CDR2 SVGAGI (reference sequence). The germline V and J ends were trimmed by 3 bases and 4 bases, with 4 bases remaining between them. CDR3 length equals 12 residues.

The chain uses TRBV19 and TRBJ2-2; D possibly corresponds to TRBD2 (5 bases). CDR1 is LNHDA, CDR2 SQIVND, per germline (reference sequence). Trimming removed 11 bases at V and 3 bases at J, with 19 bases between. This CDR3 contains 15 residues. CDR3 coding DNA: TGTGCCGCTTCTCCCAGCGGCTTATACACCGGGGAGCTGTTTTTT. It encodes CAASPSGLYTGELFF.

This clone came up a few times. The chain uses TRBV6-1 and TRBJ1-2, with D unresolved. Germline values: CDR1 MNHNS, CDR2 SASEGT. The CDR3 extends over 13 amino acids. V lost 2 bases and J lost 7, with 11 bases in between. CDR3 region: CASSEKREGGYTF. The DNA of the CDR3 is TGTGCCAGCAGTGAAAAGAGGGAGGGTGGCTACACCTTC.

The V and J genes are TRBV18 and TRBJ1-1; unclear D gene. This CDR3 is built from 17 residues. V lost 0 bases and J 11 bases, leaving 25 bases between the germline ends. Germline values: CDR1 KGHSH, CDR2 LQKENI. This chain's CDR3 is CASSPPGVQRPGPAAFF. The CDR3 DNA follows: TGTGCCAGCTCACCACCTGGGGTTCAGCGTCCCGGTCCAGCGGCTTTCTTT.

The chain is built from TRBV19 and TRBJ2-1; D is possibly TRBD1 (6 bases). The CDR3 is 15 residues long. From germline, CDR1 is LNHDA and CDR2 SQIVND (reference sequence). Trimming left V 4 bases short and J 9 bases short, with 19 bases between. CDR3 sequence: CASSRMGHAKGEQFF. The CDR3 DNA sequence: TGTGCCAGTAGTAGGATGGGACACGCAAAGGGTGAGCAGTTCTTC. Based on the CDR3 plus reference TRBV19 and TRBJ2-1, the full variable domain is DGGITQSPKYLFRKEGQNVTLSCEQNLNHDAMYWYRQDPGQGLRLIYYSQIVNDFQKGDIAEGYSVSREKKESFPLTVTSAQKNPTAFYLCASSRMGHAKGEQFFGPGTRLTVL.

This clone has just a few counts. The gene calls are TRBV29-1 and TRBJ1-2; 8 bases map to TRBD1. The J segment lost 5 bases and the V segment lost 7 bases, leaving 6 bases of the junction unmatched. CDR1 and CDR2 from the germline V gene are SQVTM and ANQGSEA. The CDR3 is made up of 12 amino acids. CDR3 amino acids: CSAAGQVYGYTF. CDR3 DNA sequence: TGCAGCGCCGCGGGACAGGTTTATGGCTACACCTTC.

This clone appeared a few times. This sequence joins TRBV30 and TRBJ1-2; D is uncertain. The germline V gene encodes CDR1 GTSNPN and CDR2 SVGIG (reference sequence). V was pared by 8 bases and J by 2 bases, with 18 bases between. The CDR3 length is 14 residues. The chain's CDR3 is CATLAARKNYGYTF. The CDR3 nucleotides read TGTGCCACGTTGGCGGCCAGGAAGAACTATGGCTACACCTTC.

This clone was picked up a small number of times. The rearrangement links TRBV5-1 to TRBJ2-1, with unresolved D. The ends were cut back, 5 bases at V and 4 bases at J, with 7 bases in the middle. This CDR3 comprises 12 residues. Germline V CDR1 and CDR2: SGHRS, YFSETQ. CDR3 amino acids: CASRPDYNEQFF. The CDR3 region has the DNA TGCGCCAGCAGGCCTGATTACAATGAGCAGTTCTTC.

The sample holds a few counts of this clone. The chain uses TRBV25-1 and TRBJ2-7; D is possibly TRBD1 (6 bases). V lost 5 bases and J lost 6, with 20 bases in between. CDR1 and CDR2 from the germline V gene are MGHDK and SYGVNS. The CDR3 length is 15 residues. The CDR3 coding sequence is TGTGCCAGCAGTCCATACTGGGAGTCAGGGGCCGAGCAGTACTTC. As protein: CASSPYWESGAEQYF.

CDR3 DNA: TGTGCCTGGAGTGTCAGATATGAAGAGACCCAGTACTTC. This codes for CAWSVRYEETQYF. The gene calls are TRBV30 and TRBJ2-5; D remains ambiguous. This CDR3 region has 13 residues. The V gene lost 0 bases and the J gene lost 3 bases, with 8 bases spanning the gap. Looked up from germline, CDR1 is GTSNPN and CDR2 is SVGIG (reference sequence). Based on the CDR3 plus reference TRBV30 and TRBJ2-5, the full variable domain is SQTIHQWPATLVQPVGSPLSLECTVEGTSNPNLYWYRQAAGRGLQLLFYSVGIGQISSEVPQNLSASRPQDRQFILSSKKLLLSDSGFYLCAWSVRYEETQYFGPGTRLLVL.

This clone was recorded a few times. The chain recombines TRBV5-1 with TRBJ2-3; 9 bases fit TRBD2. There are 16 residues in the CDR3. Trimming took 0 bases from V and 3 from J; bases not matched to a gene: 5. In germline, CDR1 is SGHRS, CDR2 YFSETQ. The CDR3 region has the DNA TGCGCCAGCAGCTTGGAGGTTACTAGCGGGACAGATACGCAGTATTTT. Protein: CASSLEVTSGTDTQYF. Full variable domain (missing parts from reference TRBV5-1 and TRBJ2-3): KAGVTQTPRYLIKTRGQQVTLSCSPISGHRSVSWYQQTPGQGLQFLFEYFSETQRNKGNFPGRFSGRQFSNSRSEMNVSTLELGDSALYLCASSLEVTSGTDTQYFGPGTRLTVL.

This chain uses TRBV25-1 with TRBJ2-1; 10 positions match TRBD2. The V segment lost 1 base and the J segment 4 bases; nucleotides outside the gene matches: 10. The CDR3 has 18 amino acids. Germline V gene sequence: CDR1 MGHDK, CDR2 SYGVNS. The CDR3 reads CASSESKTSGDLYNEQFF. DNA of the CDR3: TGTGCCAGCAGTGAATCGAAAACTAGCGGGGACCTTTACAATGAGCAGTTCTTC.

This chain connects TRBV5-1 to TRBJ2-3; D remains ambiguous. Between the trimmed V and J ends, which lost 5 bases and 1 base, there was a span of 8 bases. Germline values: CDR1 SGHRS, CDR2 YFSETQ. This CDR3 is built from 13 residues. CDR3 protein: CASRGSGTDTQYF. CDR3 nucleotides: TGCGCCAGCAGGGGTTCTGGCACAGATACGCAGTATTTT.

The CDR3 DNA follows: TGTGCCAGCAGCTCGAGCTTCAATAGACAAGAGACCCAGTACTTC. The encoded protein is CASSSSFNRQETQYF. The V gene is TRBV7-2, the J gene TRBJ2-5; no clear D. Germline V lookup: CDR1 SGHTA, CDR2 FQGNSA. The CDR3 is 15 residues long. V gave up 4 bases and J gave up 2 bases, with 14 bases separating them. Looking up the rest from reference TRBV7-2 and TRBJ2-5 gives the full variable domain: GAGVSQSPSNKVTEKGKDVELRCDPISGHTALYWYRQSLGQGLEFLIYFQGNSAPDKSGLPSDRFSAERTGGSVSTLTIQRTQQEDSAVYLCASSSSFNRQETQYFGPGTRLLVL.

There are a few counts of this clone. This rearrangement joins TRBV18 to TRBJ2-3; a weak D match, TRBD2 (6 bases). The CDR3 is 16 amino acids. V lost 1 base and J 5 bases, leaving 16 bases between the germline ends. Germline V gene data show CDR1 as KGHSH and CDR2 as LQKENI. As DNA, the CDR3 is TGTGCCAGCTCACCACGGCAGATAGCGGCAGGAGATACGCAGTATTTT. Protein: CASSPRQIAAGDTQYF.

This clone occurred a few times. This chain uses TRBV5-4 with TRBJ2-7; D may match TRBD1 or TRBD2 (5 bases each). V was cut by 4 bases and J by 4 bases, with 15 bases left in between. CDR1 and CDR2 from the germline V gene are SGHNT and YYREEE (reference sequence). CDR3 size: 14 residues. This CDR3 reads CASSHGAAGYEQYF. The CDR3 bases are TGTGCCAGCAGCCACGGGGCCGCAGGTTACGAGCAGTACTTC.

A note on this clone: Other DNA variants within this sample encode the same CDR3. The gene calls are TRBV5-1 and TRBJ2-5, with TRBD1 matching 7 bases. Germline V CDR1 and CDR2: SGHRS, YFSETQ. There are 14 residues in the CDR3. V was pared by 4 bases and J by 2 bases, with 5 bases of the junction left unmatched. CDR3 sequence (DNA): TGCGCCAGCAGCCCAGGGACAGCACAAGAGACCCAGTACTTC. It encodes CASSPGTAQETQYF.

This chain links TRBV10-3 with TRBJ1-2; the match to TRBD1 covers 10 bases. V dropped 0 bases and J dropped 7; count of bases not matched to a gene: 2. Per germline, CDR1 ENHRY and CDR2 SYGVKD. The CDR3 length is 14 residues. The DNA for the CDR3 is TGTGCCATCAGTGAGTCGAGACAGGGGGCTGGCTACACCTTC. This translates into CAISESRQGAGYTF.